A selection of T cell receptor beta chains follows, all from one sample in a study of CD8+ T cells in alopecia areata. The repertoire was sequenced with immunoSEQ multiplex PCR; TCRdb's copy has only in-frame clones and lacks some. The sample comprises 120,000 or so clones, more than 30% of which are singletons, and 3% to 3.5% rests with the top ten. The specimen was CD4+ T cells sorted from blood. Receptors originate from a human donor with alopecia areata. CDR3s include the opening cysteine and the closing phenylalanine or tryptophan. A D gene is named only where the DNA matches it firmly. Clone size is given for some rows only: seen once, a few or many times, or a class if the clone is expanded.

>TRBV9|TRBJ2-3|-|once
TGTGCCAGCAGCGTAGTACGTAGCAGCGGAACAGATACGCAGTATTTT
CASSVVRSSGTDTQYF
>TRBV29-1|TRBJ1-1|-|few
TGCAGCGTTGTCCATACGATTCCGGGCACTGAAGCTTTCTTT
CSVVHTIPGTEAFF
>TRBV4-3|TRBJ2-7|-|-
TGCGCCAGCAGCCAAGCGGTTCGGGAAGACTACGAGCAGTACTTC
CASSQAVREDYEQYF
>TRBV15|TRBJ2-7|-|-
TGTGCCACCAGCAGATCCGGGGTGGCGGGCGAGCAGTACTTC
CATSRSGVAGEQYF
>TRBV5-6|TRBJ1-5|-|-
TGTGCCAGCAGCCGTACAGGGAATAGTCAGCCCCAGCATTTT
CASSRTGNSQPQHF
>TRBV18|TRBJ2-7|TRBD1|few
TGTGCCAGCTCACCAGGACAGGCCTCCTACGAGCAGTACTTC
CASSPGQASYEQYF
>TRBV27|TRBJ1-1|-|-
TGTGCCAGCAGTGGCAGGACACTGCGTAACACTGAAGCTTTCTTT
CASSGRTLRNTEAFF
>TRBV10-3|TRBJ1-1|-|-
TGTGCCATCAGTGACAGGGCTGAAGCTTTCTTT
CAISDRAEAFF
>TRBV6-5|TRBJ2-3|-|-
TGTGCCAGCAGTTACTCAACTCGCACAGATACGCAGTATTTT
CASSYSTRTDTQYF
>TRBV29-1|TRBJ2-1|TRBD2|few
TGCAGCGGCGTGACTAGCGGGAGAGAGCAGTTCTTC
CSGVTSGREQFF
>TRBV29-1|TRBJ1-1|-|-
TGCAGCGTTGAAAGGGGCAGGGGCACTGAAGCTTTCTTT
CSVERGRGTEAFF
>TRBV7-3|TRBJ1-1|-|-
TGTGCCAGCAGCTTGGCGACAGGCCCGAACACTGAAGCTTTCTTT
CASSLATGPNTEAFF
>TRBV15|TRBJ2-6|-|-
TGTGCCACCAGCAGAGATGGCGGCTCTGGGGCCAACGTCCTGACTTTC
CATSRDGGSGANVLTF
>TRBV5-1|TRBJ2-7|TRBD1|-
TGCGCCAGCAGCTTGGCCAGGACAGGGGAAGGTTACGAGCAGTACTTC
CASSLARTGEGYEQYF
>TRBV29-1|TRBJ2-3|TRBD2|few
TGCAGCGTTGATACTAGCGGTCCACATGATACGCAGTATTTT
CSVDTSGPHDTQYF
>TRBV28|TRBJ1-1|-|few
TGTGCCAGCATAACAGGGTCCGGCACTGAAGCTTTCTTT
CASITGSGTEAFF
>TRBV5-1|TRBJ2-5|-|few
TGCGCCAGCAGCTTAGGGGAGAGGGCCGGGGAGACCCAGTACTTC
CASSLGERAGETQYF
>TRBV28|TRBJ2-2|-|many
TGTGCCAGCAGTACCTCCCCGCACCGGATTCCCGGGGAGCTGTTTTTT
CASSTSPHRIPGELFF
>TRBV12-5|TRBJ2-7|-|-
TGTGCTAGTGGGCTCAGTAGCTCCTACGAGCAGTACTTC
CASGLSSSYEQYF
>TRBV7-9|TRBJ2-3|-|-
TGTGCCAGCGGCCTTCGGGGTCCCTCCACAGATACGCAGTATTTT
CASGLRGPSTDTQYF
>TRBV29-1|TRBJ1-3|-|-
TGCAGCGTTGTGTACTCTGGAAACACCATATATTTT
CSVVYSGNTIYF
>TRBV29-1|TRBJ1-1|TRBD1|few
TGCAGCGTGGGGACAGAGAACTCGAACACTGAAGCTTTCTTT
CSVGTENSNTEAFF
>TRBV28|TRBJ1-5|-|few
TGTGCCAGCAGCCCCGGAGGGTACAATCAGCCCCAGCATTTT
CASSPGGYNQPQHF
>TRBV4-3|TRBJ1-1|-|few
TGCGCCAGCAGCCAAGCAGGGCGGTCCACTGAAGCTTTCTTT
CASSQAGRSTEAFF
>TRBV7-9|TRBJ2-1|-|few
TGTGCCAGCAGCTTAGATGGGGGAGATGAGCAGTTCTTC
CASSLDGGDEQFF
>TRBV28|TRBJ2-3|TRBD2|-
TGTGCCAGCTTGGGACTAGCCAGCACAGATACGCAGTATTTT
CASLGLASTDTQYF
>TRBV11-1|TRBJ1-5|-|few
TGTGCCAGCAGCACGGACAGCAATCAGCCCCAGCATTTT
CASSTDSNQPQHF
>TRBV7-9|TRBJ2-7|-|-
TGTGCCAGCAGTAGGAGTTTTCACGAGCAGTACTTC
CASSRSFHEQYF
>TRBV15|TRBJ2-1|-|few
TGTGCCACCAGCGGGCCTAGGGCCTCCTACAATGAGCAGTTCTTC
CATSGPRASYNEQFF
>TRBV29-1|TRBJ1-1|-|few
TGCAGCGTTGAACCCCGGAGAGGCTGGACTGAAGCTTTCTTT
CSVEPRRGWTEAFF
>TRBV7-3|TRBJ2-2|-|-
TGTGCCAGCAGCTTAGGGCAAGCCGGGGAGCTGTTTTTT
CASSLGQAGELFF
>TRBV7-9|TRBJ2-5|-|few
TGTGCCAGCAGCTTTAGCAGCCAAGAGACCCAGTACTTC
CASSFSSQETQYF